The 21 T cell receptor beta chains below all came from one sample that was sequenced in a study of blood T cell repertoires in COVID-19. Method: immunoSEQ multiplex PCR; TCRdb's copy keeps in-frame clones and lacks some. The table shows about 64,000 clones, with more than 65% occurring only once. Material: peripheral blood. The receptors derive from a woman aged 60-70 years with acute or convalescent COVID-19.

The genes are TRBV24-1 and TRBJ1-5, with no clear D. CDR1 is KGHDR and CDR2 is SFDVKD in the germline V gene. V was shortened by 1 base and J by 2 bases, with 2 bases between the two germline ends. This CDR3 is 13 amino acids long. The CDR3 nucleotides are TGTGCCACCAGTGATTTCGGCAATCAGCCCCAGCATTTT. Its translation: CATSDFGNQPQHF.

This clone was observed at least ten times. V usage is TRBV9 and J usage is TRBJ1-1, with 9 bases that match TRBD1. The CDR3 consists of 15 residues. Germline V gene sequence: CDR1 SGDLS, CDR2 YYNGEE. The J segment lost 1 base and the V segment lost 3 bases, leaving 4 bases of the junction unmatched. The CDR3 is CASSATGGSNTEAFF. The CDR3 DNA reads TGTGCCAGCAGCGCAACAGGGGGCTCGAACACTGAAGCTTTCTTT.

The CDR3 spells CATSDPSLRAGAVNEQFF. The CDR3 nucleotides are TGTGCCACCAGTGATCCCAGCTTGAGGGCGGGGGCCGTCAATGAGCAGTTCTTC. The genes are TRBV24-1 and TRBJ2-1; TRBD2 is a possible D gene (7 bases). Germline-derived CDR1 and CDR2 are KGHDR and SFDVKD. Trimming removed 3 bases from V and 6 bases from J, with 23 bases in between. The length of the CDR3 is 18 residues.

V is TRBV5-1 and J is TRBJ2-1; 8 bases fit TRBD1. Germline V gene data show CDR1 as SGHRS and CDR2 as YFSETQ. V trimming: 1 base; J trimming: 6 bases; junction bases outside the gene matches: 9. The CDR3 loop spans 16 amino acids. The CDR3 DNA reads as TGCGCCAGCAGCTTGTACGGACAGGGTCCCCTCAATGAGCAGTTCTTC. Translating gives CASSLYGQGPLNEQFF. Full variable domain (outside the CDR3, taken from reference TRBV5-1 and TRBJ2-1): KAGVTQTPRYLIKTRGQQVTLSCSPISGHRSVSWYQQTPGQGLQFLFEYFSETQRNKGNFPGRFSGRQFSNSRSEMNVSTLELGDSALYLCASSLYGQGPLNEQFFGPGTRLTVL.

This clone was observed a handful of times. The gene calls are TRBV6-1 and TRBJ2-2; TRBD2 matches at 9 bases. CDR1 MNHNS and CDR2 SASEGT come from the germline V gene. There are 15 residues in the CDR3. Losses at the gene ends were 1 base for V and 10 bases for J; bases not matched to a gene: 7. The CDR3 spells CASSEEPSGEEELFF. In nucleotides, the CDR3 is TGTGCCAGCAGTGAAGAACCTAGCGGGGAGGAGGAGCTGTTTTTT.

This rearrangement joins TRBV6-6 to TRBJ1-5; 7 bases agree with TRBD1. CDR3 size: 13 residues. V gave up 5 bases and J gave up 7 bases; unmatched junction bases: 5. CDR1 MNHNY and CDR2 SVGAGI come from the germline V gene (reference sequence). CDR3 in DNA: TGTGCCAGCAGTGACAGGGTGGAGCAGCCCCAGCATTTT. Translation: CASSDRVEQPQHF.

This clone was observed a single time. This sequence joins TRBV5-1 and TRBJ1-1; tentative D call: TRBD1 (6 bases). The CDR3 runs 12 residues. V lost 9 bases and J lost 4, with 13 bases in between. Germline-derived CDR1 and CDR2 are SGHRS and YFSETQ. Here the CDR3 DNA reads TGCGCCACCTCGGGAGGGGGCACTGAAGCTTTCTTT. This sequence encodes CATSGGGTEAFF.

This rearrangement joins TRBV27 to TRBJ1-4; 9 bases align to TRBD1. The CDR3 extends over 14 amino acids. J lost 7 bases, V lost 8 bases, and 8 bases had no gene match. Germline V gene data show CDR1 as MNHEY and CDR2 as SMNVEV (reference sequence). The CDR3 spells CASRGTGIGEKLFF. In DNA form, the CDR3 reads TGTGCCAGCCGCGGGACAGGGATAGGTGAAAAACTGTTTTTT.

The chain has TRBV7-2 and TRBJ1-2; TRBD1 matches 9 bases. This CDR3 spans 14 amino acids. V lost 4 bases, J lost 5 bases, and 5 bases stayed unmatched. Germline CDR1 and CDR2: SGHTA and FQGNSA. The CDR3 DNA is TGTGCCAGCAGCTCGCGACAGGGGGGGTATGGCTACACCTTC. This sequence encodes CASSSRQGGYGYTF.

V and J are TRBV11-2 and TRBJ2-1, with 12 bases matching TRBD2. Germline trimming cut 4 bases from V and 0 bases from J; bases unmatched to any gene: 1. CDR1 and CDR2 from the germline V gene are SGHAT and FQNNGV. This CDR3 spans 16 amino acids. The CDR3 sequence is CASSSSGGASYNEQFF. CDR3 DNA: TGTGCCAGCAGCTCTAGCGGGGGGGCCTCCTACAATGAGCAGTTCTTC. The whole variable domain, remainder taken from reference TRBV11-2 and TRBJ2-1, is EAGVAQSPRYKIIEKRQSVAFWCNPISGHATLYWYQQILGQGPKLLIQFQNNGVVDDSQLPKDRFSAERLKGVDSTLKIQPAKLEDSAVYLCASSSSGGASYNEQFFGPGTRLTVL.

The J gene is TRBJ2-2, the V gene TRBV6-6; maybe TRBD1 (6 bases). CDR3 length equals 13 residues. Trimming removed 7 bases from V and 4 bases from J, with 10 bases in between. Per the germline V gene, CDR1 is MNHNY and CDR2 is SVGAGI (reference sequence). In DNA, the CDR3 is TGTGCCAGCACGACACAGGGCACCGGGGAGCTGTTTTTT. Its protein product is CASTTQGTGELFF.

The chain recombines TRBV5-1 with TRBJ1-4, with 7 bases matching TRBD1. V lost 0 bases, J lost 0 bases, and 8 bases stayed unmatched. The CDR3 length is 18 residues. Germline CDR1 reads SGHRS; CDR2 reads YFSETQ. The CDR3 DNA reads TGCGCCAGCAGCTTGGTTGGTGGGGACAGCGCAACTAATGAAAAACTGTTTTTT. Its protein product is CASSLVGGDSATNEKLFF.

The chain employs TRBV6-5 and TRBJ2-4, with a possible D match to TRBD1 (5 bases). Germline-derived CDR1 and CDR2 are MNHEY and SVGAGI. This CDR3 spans 14 amino acids. The germline V and J ends were trimmed by 8 bases and 1 base, with 12 bases remaining between them. The CDR3 is CASRSSGAKNIQYF. The CDR3 coding sequence is TGTGCCAGCCGGAGTTCAGGGGCCAAAAACATTCAGTACTTC.

The rearrangement joins TRBV9 to TRBJ1-1, with D perhaps TRBD1 (6 bases). The CDR3 covers 13 residues. The V gene's germline CDR1 is SGDLS and CDR2 YYNGEE. V was cut by 1 base and J by 4 bases, with 8 bases left in between. The CDR3, as DNA: TGTGCCAGCAGCGTAATACAGGGCACTGAAGCTTTCTTT. Translation: CASSVIQGTEAFF.

V gene TRBV12-3 or TRBV12-4 combines with J gene TRBJ1-1; no definite D call. The CDR3 totals 12 residues. The ends were cut back, 5 bases at V and 8 bases at J, with 12 bases in the middle. The CDR3 loop reads CASSREGSEAFF. CDR3 sequence (DNA): TGTGCCAGCAGTCGAGAGGGATCCGAAGCTTTCTTT.

DNA for the CDR3: TGTGCCAGCAGTCTTCGAGGGTACACCGAGAGCTCCTATAATTCACCCCTCCACTTT. Translated, it gives CASSLRGYTESSYNSPLHF. V and J are TRBV27 and TRBJ1-6; D gene ambiguous. CDR3 length: 19 residues. In germline, CDR1 is MNHEY, CDR2 SMNVEV (reference sequence). Trimming stripped 5 bases from V and 0 bases from J, with 20 bases between.

CDR3 sequence reads: CASSRAGGSYTF. CDR3 in DNA: TGTGCCAGCAGCCGGGCGGGCGGTTCCTACACCTTC. V and J are TRBV21-1 and TRBJ1-2. TRBV21-1 is a documented pseudogene. The CDR3 consists of 12 residues.

CDR3 region: CASSGQGRDYGYTF. The CDR3 bases are TGTGCCAGCTCAGGACAGGGGCGCGACTATGGCTACACCTTC. The chain is built from TRBV18 and TRBJ1-2; 9 nucleotides agree with TRBD1. The V and J ends lost 5 bases and 3 bases, in that order; junction bases with no gene match: 4. The CDR3 contains 14 residues. The germline CDR1 and CDR2 sequences are KGHSH and LQKENI.

The chain uses TRBV5-6 and TRBJ2-2; no reliable D call. Trimming shortened V by 4 bases and J by 2 bases, and 3 bases separated the two germline ends. Looked up from germline, CDR1 is SGHDT and CDR2 is YYEEEE. The CDR3 has 12 residues. CDR3 bases: TGTGCCAGCAGCCTAAACACCGGGGAGCTGTTTTTT. Its protein is CASSLNTGELFF.

The V gene is TRBV7-9, the J gene TRBJ1-4, with 8 positions matching TRBD1. This CDR3 is built from 15 residues. CDR1 and CDR2 from the germline V gene are SEHNR and FQNEAQ (reference sequence). J gave up 8 bases and V 4 bases, and 9 bases lay outside the gene matches. CDR3 protein: CASSSADRGREKLFF. The CDR3 region has the DNA TGTGCCAGCAGCTCCGCAGACAGGGGTAGGGAAAAACTGTTTTTT.

The V gene is TRBV2, the J gene TRBJ2-3, with TRBD2 matching 15 bases. The CDR3 has 17 amino acids. Losses at the gene ends were 1 base for V and 1 base for J; bases not matched to a gene: 0. In germline, CDR1 is SNHLY, CDR2 FYNNEI. CDR3 nucleotides: TGTGCCAGCAGTGAAGGGACTAGCGGGGGGGGCACAGATACGCAGTATTTT. Translating it yields CASSEGTSGGGTDTQYF.